This is a list of T cell receptor beta chains from one sample in a study of shared clonotypes between healthy human individuals. Method: immunoSEQ multiplex PCR; TCRdb's copy keeps in-frame clones and lacks some. Among 2 million to 2.5 million clones listed, almost 96% were seen once. Sample: naive CD4+ T cells sorted from blood. The receptors here all came from a young man in good health. CDR3s include the opening cysteine and the closing phenylalanine or tryptophan. A D gene is named only where the DNA matches it firmly. Some rows have no size entry. The others give once, few or many, or a class for an expanded clone.

j_call clone_size v_call d_call cdr3_nt cdr3_aa
TRBJ2-2 - TRBV10-3 TRBD2 TGTGCCATCACTGGACTAGCGGGAGAGGGAGCCGGGGAGCTGTTTTTT CAITGLAGEGAGELFF
TRBJ2-2 - TRBV27 TRBD2 TGTGCCACCCTAGCGGGAGGAAAATCTACCGGGGAGCTGTTTTTT CATLAGGKSTGELFF
TRBJ1-4 - TRBV18 - TGTGCCAGCTCACCGTTCTCTGCAACTAATGAAAAACTGTTTTTT CASSPFSATNEKLFF
TRBJ2-7 - TRBV9 - TGTGCCAGCAGCCACGCTTCCACGGGACCGGTACGCGAGCAGTACTTC CASSHASTGPVREQYF
TRBJ2-7 - TRBV6-5 TRBD1 TGTGCCAGCAGCGAGACAGGGGGATGGCGCGAGCAGTACTTC CASSETGGWREQYF
TRBJ2-1 - TRBV13 TRBD1 TGTGCCAGCAGCTTCAGGGGACAGGGGGTGAGTGAGCAGTTCTTC CASSFRGQGVSEQFF
TRBJ2-7 once TRBV11-2 TRBD1 TGTGCCAGCAGCTCGGGACAGACAGGACGCGAGCAGTACTTC CASSSGQTGREQYF
TRBJ2-7 - TRBV6-1 TRBD2 TGTGCCAGCAGTGTAGCGGGCCACTCCTACGAGCAGTACTTC CASSVAGHSYEQYF
TRBJ2-4 - TRBV13 - TGTGCCAGCAGCTCCCCGACAGCTAAAAACATTCAGTACTTC CASSSPTAKNIQYF
TRBJ2-3 - TRBV5-1 - TGCGCCAGCAGCTTGGAGCGGAGGCGCACAGATACGCAGTATTTT CASSLERRRTDTQYF
TRBJ2-2 once TRBV18 - TGTGCCAGCTCACCACCGGGGCAATCCGGGGAGCTGTTTTTT CASSPPGQSGELFF
TRBJ2-5 - TRBV5-1 TRBD1 TGCGCCAGCAGCTTGGCCTCGGCAGGGGGTCAAGAGACCCAGTACTTC CASSLASAGGQETQYF
TRBJ2-7 - TRBV10-3 - TGTGCCATCAGAGCCTCGGGGGCCGACTACGAGCAGTACTTC CAIRASGADYEQYF
TRBJ2-3 - TRBV5-1 - TGCGCCAGCAGCTTGGGGACGTGGGCGGATAGCACAGATACGCAGTATTTT CASSLGTWADSTDTQYF
TRBJ2-1 - TRBV18 - TGTGCCAGCTCACTGATCTACAATGAGCAGTTCTTC CASSLIYNEQFF
TRBJ2-6 - TRBV5-6 - TGTGCCAGCAGCACCGGGTCTGGGGCCAACGTCCTGACTTTC CASSTGSGANVLTF
TRBJ1-1 - TRBV27 - TGTGCCAGCAGAAACAGGGAACTGAACACTGAAGCTTTCTTT CASRNRELNTEAFF
TRBJ1-2 - TRBV7-9 - TGTGCCAGCAGCCGGGACGGGGTTGGCTATGGCTACACCTTC CASSRDGVGYGYTF
TRBJ1-2 - TRBV7-2 - TGTGCCAGCAGCTTAGAAGGGAAGGGGGGTTATGGCTACACCTTC CASSLEGKGGYGYTF
TRBJ1-2 once TRBV5-1 TRBD1 TGCGCCAGCAGCTTGGGGTACTGGACAGGGGTTAACTATGGCTACACCTTC CASSLGYWTGVNYGYTF
TRBJ1-1 - TRBV5-4 - TGTGCCAGCAGCTTGGTTGGCCAGAACACTGAAGCTTTCTTT CASSLVGQNTEAFF
TRBJ2-7 - TRBV28 - TGTGCCAGCAGTCAAACAGGGTCCCTCTACGAGCAGTACTTC CASSQTGSLYEQYF
TRBJ1-1 - TRBV30 - TGTGCCTGGGTCCCCCTCTTCCCAACTGAAGCTTTCTTT CAWVPLFPTEAFF
TRBJ2-5 - TRBV5-4 TRBD1 TGTGCCAGCAGCTTGGTAGGACAGGGAAAAGAGACCCAGTACTTC CASSLVGQGKETQYF
TRBJ2-7 - TRBV11-2 TRBD2 TGTGCCAGCAGCTTACCACCTGGCGGGGGGTTGTACGAGCAGTACTTC CASSLPPGGGLYEQYF
TRBJ2-7 - TRBV6-5 - TGTGCCAGCAGTTACGGCCAACTTTACGAGCAGTACTTC CASSYGQLYEQYF
TRBJ2-3 once TRBV28 - TGTGCCAGCAGGGTGCCGGGGGCGGTCCCCACAGATACGCAGTATTTT CASRVPGAVPTDTQYF
TRBJ1-1 - TRBV5-5 - TGTGCCAGCAGCTTGGCCCCCAAGAACACTGAAGCTTTCTTT CASSLAPKNTEAFF
TRBJ2-7 - TRBV11-2 TRBD1 TGTGCCAGCAGCGAACACCGGGACAGGGGGTTTGGCGAGCAGTACTTC CASSEHRDRGFGEQYF
TRBJ1-5 - TRBV19 TRBD1 TGTGCCAGTAGTATATCGGTGGACAGGGTCAATCAGCCCCAGCATTTT CASSISVDRVNQPQHF
TRBJ1-6 - TRBV6-4 - TGTGCCAGCAGTGACTCGAGGGGTTCCCCCCTCCACTTT CASSDSRGSPLHF
TRBJ1-1 - TRBV6-1 TRBD1 TGTGCCAGCAGTGGACAGGGTGTAACTGAAGCTTTCTTT CASSGQGVTEAFF
TRBJ2-1 - TRBV20-1 TRBD1 TGCAGTGCTGCCGGACAGGGGGAGTTCTTC CSAAGQGEFF
TRBJ2-5 - TRBV29-1 - TGCAGCACACTGCAGGGGGGGACCCAGTACTTC CSTLQGGTQYF
TRBJ2-5 - TRBV5-1 - TGCGCCAGCAGCTTGGGAGGGGCCCAAGAGACCCAGTACTTC CASSLGGAQETQYF
TRBJ1-2 - TRBV6-5 - TGTGCCAGCAGTTACTCTGTTTCTGGCTATGGCTACACCTTC CASSYSVSGYGYTF
TRBJ2-7 - TRBV7-9 - TGTGCCAGCAGCCCATACTACAACTACGAGCAGTACTTC CASSPYYNYEQYF
TRBJ2-7 - TRBV30 TRBD2 TGTGCCTGGAGGGGACTAAGCAGCCCCTCCTACGAGCAGTACTTC CAWRGLSSPSYEQYF
TRBJ2-7 - TRBV14 - TGTGCCAGCAGCCAAGCCTCGTACGAGCAGTACTTC CASSQASYEQYF
TRBJ2-3 - TRBV25-1 - TGTGCCAGCGGTGCCGGGGGCGCGGGTGAAGATACGCAGTATTTT CASGAGGAGEDTQYF
TRBJ2-7 - TRBV6-5 TRBD1 TGTGCCAGCAGTCCCACCGGGACAGGGCTCTACGAGCAGTACTTC CASSPTGTGLYEQYF
TRBJ2-3 - TRBV15 - TGTGCCACCAGGTGGGGGATCACAGATACGCAGTATTTT CATRWGITDTQYF
TRBJ2-7 - TRBV6-5 - TGTGCCAGCAGTTACGGCCGGGGTGCCTACGAGCAGTACTTC CASSYGRGAYEQYF
TRBJ2-7 - TRBV7-2 TRBD2 TGTGCCAGCAGCTTAGTTTCGGGACTAGGAAAATACGAGCAGTACTTC CASSLVSGLGKYEQYF
TRBJ2-7 once TRBV5-1 - TGCGCCAGCAGCCCCGACAGGTACGAGCAGTACTTC CASSPDRYEQYF
TRBJ1-5 - TRBV28 - TGTGCCAGCTCCGGACAGTCTAGCAATCAGCCCCAGCATTTT CASSGQSSNQPQHF
TRBJ1-2 - TRBV7-9 TRBD1 TGTGCCAGCAGCTTAGAAGGAGGACAGGGTAGACGTGGCTACACCTTC CASSLEGGQGRRGYTF